The next 15 T cell receptor beta chains were all read from a single sample in a study of T-cell memory formation after mild COVID-19. Via MiXCR, TCRdb re-called the 5' RACE reads, giving one row per CDR3 protein. The data contain under 650,000 distinct CDR3 sequences, about a sixth of them singletons. Sequencing was done on a sample of PBMCs or a T cell subset sorted from them (not recorded which). These receptors came from an adult woman who had mild COVID-19 (a few samples of this study predate the infection). Cell type and time point are not known.

Only a few counts were recorded for this clonotype. The rearrangement joins TRBV15 to TRBJ2-7; 9 positions agree with TRBD1. The CDR3 has 14 amino acids. Germline loops: CDR1 LNHNV, CDR2 YYDKDF (reference sequence). Losses at the gene ends were 2 bases for V and 4 bases for J; bases not matched to a gene: 3. The chain's CDR3 is CATSRRQGGYEQYF. CDR3 nucleotides: TGTGCCACCAGCAGAAGACAGGGGGGGTACGAGCAGTACTTC.

The genes are TRBV4-1 and TRBJ1-2; 10 nucleotides agree with TRBD1. Germline lookup yields CDR1 MGHRA and CDR2 YSYEKL. This CDR3 has 15 residues. The V segment lost 0 bases and the J segment 6 bases; nucleotides outside the gene matches: 4. CDR3 coding DNA: TGCGCCAGCAGCCAAGAGTCCGGGACAGGGGATGGCTACACCTTC. As protein: CASSQESGTGDGYTF.

This rearrangement joins TRBV29-1 to TRBJ2-1; D uncertain. This CDR3 region has 13 residues. V lost 1 base, J lost 8 bases, and 12 bases lay in between. Looked up from germline, CDR1 is SQVTM and CDR2 is ANQGSEA. The CDR3 DNA reads as TGCAGCGTTGAAGCTGATAGCCTCCATGAGCAGTTCTTC. Amino acids: CSVEADSLHEQFF.

V and J are TRBV11-1 and TRBJ2-7; D is possibly TRBD1 (6 bases). Germline V gives CDR1 SGHAT, CDR2 FQDESV (reference sequence). This CDR3 has 14 amino acids. The V end was cut by 4 bases, the J end by 2 bases, with 12 bases between. CDR3 DNA: TGTGCCAGCAGCTCTCAGACAGGTACCTACGAGCAGTACTTC. As protein: CASSSQTGTYEQYF.

This chain links TRBV24-1 with TRBJ2-1; D tentatively reads TRBD1 or TRBD2 (5 bases each). The V gene's germline CDR1 is KGHDR and CDR2 SFDVKD. Deletions cut 5 bases from V and 4 bases from J, with 14 bases between. The CDR3 has 15 amino acids. The CDR3 sequence is CATSGGSRRYNEQFF. The CDR3 coding sequence is TGTGCCACCAGTGGGGGGTCCAGGAGGTACAATGAGCAGTTCTTC.

The chain links TRBV6-5 to TRBJ1-2; a weak D match, TRBD1 (6 bases). This CDR3 region has 16 residues. The germline V and J ends were trimmed by 6 bases and 6 bases, with 23 bases remaining between them. From germline, CDR1 is MNHEY and CDR2 SVGAGI. This CDR3 reads CASSQAGHRELDGYTF. CDR3 nucleotides: TGTGCCAGCAGCCAGGCCGGTCACAGGGAGCTAGATGGCTACACCTTC.

This rearrangement joins TRBV24-1 to TRBJ2-1; a possible D gene is TRBD1 (6 bases). Germline CDR1 KGHDR, CDR2 SFDVKD. The V and J ends lost 4 bases and 7 bases respectively, with 10 bases between them. The CDR3 has 13 residues. CDR3 in amino acids: CATSDLGANEQFF. As DNA, the CDR3 is TGTGCCACCAGTGACCTGGGGGCTAATGAGCAGTTCTTC.

This clonotype turned up a few times. The chain links TRBV7-2 to TRBJ2-3; D call uncertain. This CDR3 region has 14 residues. Germline V CDR1 and CDR2: SGHTA, FQGNSA. V dropped 2 bases and J dropped 5 bases, with 11 bases sitting between them. The CDR3 bases are TGTGCCAGCAGCTTAAGTGGGCGCGGAGATACGCAGTATTTT. Protein: CASSLSGRGDTQYF.

The J gene is TRBJ2-1, the V gene TRBV6-5, with a weak D call TRBD1 (5 bases). The V gene's germline CDR1 is MNHEY and CDR2 SVGAGI. Trimming stripped 9 bases from V and 8 bases from J, with 17 bases between. This CDR3 has 13 residues. In DNA, the CDR3 is TGTGCCAGTACCCTTGACCAGGGCGATGAGCAGTTCTTC. This sequence encodes CASTLDQGDEQFF.

This clonotype showed up many times. The V call is TRBV4-1, the J call TRBJ1-3, with no clear D. V was trimmed by 1 base and J by 3 bases, leaving 7 bases between them. The germline gives CDR1 MGHRA, CDR2 YSYEKL. The CDR3 has 14 amino acids. CDR3 region: CASSQVADGNTIYF. In DNA, the CDR3 is TGCGCCAGCAGCCAAGTCGCGGATGGAAACACCATATATTTT.

This clonotype has only a few counts. This chain uses TRBV7-9 with TRBJ1-4, with 7 bases matching TRBD1. V shed 1 base, J shed 8 bases, and the junction held 4 bases outside the gene matches. Germline CDR1 SEHNR, CDR2 FQNEAQ (reference sequence). This CDR3 spans 14 amino acids. The CDR3 DNA sequence: TGTGCCAGCAGCTTAGGTGGACAGGAAGAAAAACTGTTTTTT. Amino acids: CASSLGGQEEKLFF. The variable domain in full, with the rest retrieved from reference TRBV7-9 and TRBJ1-4, is DTGVSQNPRHKITKRGQNVTFRCDPISEHNRLYWYRQTLGQGPEFLTYFQNEAQLEKSRLLSDRFSAERPKGSFSTLEIQRTEQGDSAMYLCASSLGGQEEKLFFGSGTQLSVL.

The chain combines TRBV30 with TRBJ2-5; 7 nucleotides match TRBD2. Germline V CDR1 and CDR2: GTSNPN, SVGIG (reference sequence). The length of the CDR3 is 15 residues. V dropped 3 bases and J dropped 9; count of bases not matched to a gene: 16. The CDR3 DNA is TGTGCCTGGAGCGCGAGAGGGACTATCATATTACCCCAGTACTTC. This translates into CAWSARGTIILPQYF.

This clonotype was observed a few times. The gene calls are TRBV19 and TRBJ2-7; 7 bases are shared with TRBD2. Germline V gene sequence: CDR1 LNHDA, CDR2 SQIVND (reference sequence). V shed 3 bases and J 9 bases; nucleotides not matched to a gene: 8. The CDR3 length is 13 residues. The CDR3 spells CASSISGGRWQYF. DNA for the CDR3: TGTGCCAGTAGTATCTCGGGGGGACGGTGGCAGTACTTC.

There are a few counts of this clonotype. This chain uses TRBV7-2 with TRBJ2-1; D unclear. The CDR3 runs 13 residues. Germline V gene data show CDR1 as SGHTA and CDR2 as FQGNSA. V was cut by 1 base and J by 15 bases, with 16 bases left in between. The CDR3 DNA sequence: TGTGCCAGCAGCTTAGGAGTCCGGGCTAGTGCGTTCTTC. Its protein is CASSLGVRASAFF.

This clonotype was detected only a few times. This chain links TRBV29-1 with TRBJ2-5; no clear D gene. Trimming pared 3 bases from V and 10 bases from J, leaving 6 bases between. This CDR3 has 9 residues. Germline-derived CDR1 and CDR2 are SQVTM and ANQGSEA. The CDR3: CSVEAIQYF. DNA of the CDR3: TGCAGCGTTGAGGCCATCCAGTACTTC.